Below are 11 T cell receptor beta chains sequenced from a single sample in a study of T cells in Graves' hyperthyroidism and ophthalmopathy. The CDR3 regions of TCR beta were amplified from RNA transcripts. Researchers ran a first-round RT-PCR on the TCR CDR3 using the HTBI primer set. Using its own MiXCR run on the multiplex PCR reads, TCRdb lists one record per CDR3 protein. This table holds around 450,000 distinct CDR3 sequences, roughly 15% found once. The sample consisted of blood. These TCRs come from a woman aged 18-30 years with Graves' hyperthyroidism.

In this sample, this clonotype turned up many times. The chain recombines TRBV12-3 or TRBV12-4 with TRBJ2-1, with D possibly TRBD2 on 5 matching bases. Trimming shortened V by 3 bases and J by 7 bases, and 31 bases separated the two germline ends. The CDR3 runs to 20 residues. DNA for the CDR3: TGTGCCAGCAGTTTGTCTTATACTGTCACTAGAGGTATTGCTCGGAATGAGCAGTTCTTC. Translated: CASSLSYTVTRGIARNEQFF.

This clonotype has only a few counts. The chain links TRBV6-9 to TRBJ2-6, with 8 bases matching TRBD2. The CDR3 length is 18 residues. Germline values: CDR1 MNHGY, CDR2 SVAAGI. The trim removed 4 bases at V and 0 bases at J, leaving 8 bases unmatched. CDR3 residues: CASSSQTSASSGANVLTF. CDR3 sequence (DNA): TGTGCCAGCAGTTCCCAGACTAGCGCCAGCTCTGGGGCCAACGTCCTGACTTTC.

CDR3 in DNA: TGTGCCAGTAGTATGGGGACCCGCACAGATACGCAGTATTTT. It is translated as CASSMGTRTDTQYF. The chain employs TRBV19 and TRBJ2-3, with D perhaps given as TRBD1 or TRBD2 (5 bases each). The CDR3 is 14 amino acids. The germline CDR1 and CDR2 sequences are LNHDA and SQIVND (reference sequence). Trimming removed 3 bases at V and 1 base at J, with 8 bases between.

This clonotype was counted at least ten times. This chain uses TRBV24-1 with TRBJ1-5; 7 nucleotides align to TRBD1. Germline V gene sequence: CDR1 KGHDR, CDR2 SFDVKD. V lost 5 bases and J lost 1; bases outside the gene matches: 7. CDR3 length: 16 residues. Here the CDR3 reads CATSGDDRVSNQPQHF. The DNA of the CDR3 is TGTGCCACCAGTGGCGACGACAGGGTCAGCAATCAGCCCCAGCATTTT.

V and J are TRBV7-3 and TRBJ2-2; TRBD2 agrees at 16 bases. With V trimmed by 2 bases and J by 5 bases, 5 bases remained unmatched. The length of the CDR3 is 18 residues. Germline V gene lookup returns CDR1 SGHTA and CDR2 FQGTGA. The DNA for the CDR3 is TGTGCCAGCAGCTTAGCCCCGGGACTAGCGGGGGGGACCGGGGAGCTGTTTTTT. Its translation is CASSLAPGLAGGTGELFF.

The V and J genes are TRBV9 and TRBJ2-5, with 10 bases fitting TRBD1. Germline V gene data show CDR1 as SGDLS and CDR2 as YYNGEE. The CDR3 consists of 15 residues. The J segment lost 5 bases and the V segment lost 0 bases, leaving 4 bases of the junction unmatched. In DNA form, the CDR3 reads TGTGCCAGCAGCGTAGCCGACAGGGGGCCGGAGACCCAGTACTTC. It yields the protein CASSVADRGPETQYF.

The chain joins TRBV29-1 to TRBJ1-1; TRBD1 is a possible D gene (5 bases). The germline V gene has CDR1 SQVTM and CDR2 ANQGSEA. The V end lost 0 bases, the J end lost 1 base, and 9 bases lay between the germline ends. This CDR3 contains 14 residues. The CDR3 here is CSVEESRENTEAFF. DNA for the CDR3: TGCAGCGTTGAAGAGAGCAGGGAGAACACTGAAGCTTTCTTT. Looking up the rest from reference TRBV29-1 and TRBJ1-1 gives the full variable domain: SAVISQKPSRDICQRGTSLTIQCQVDSQVTMMFWYRQQPGQSLTLIATANQGSEATYESGFVIDKFPISRPNLTFSTLTVSNMSPEDSSIYLCSVEESRENTEAFFGQGTRLTVV.

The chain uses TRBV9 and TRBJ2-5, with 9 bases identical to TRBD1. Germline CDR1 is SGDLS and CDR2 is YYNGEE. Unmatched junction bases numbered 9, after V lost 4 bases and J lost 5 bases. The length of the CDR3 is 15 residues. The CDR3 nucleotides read TGTGCCAGCAGCCCCCAGGACAGGGGCCTGGAGACCCAGTACTTC. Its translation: CASSPQDRGLETQYF. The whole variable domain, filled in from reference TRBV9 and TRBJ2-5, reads DSGVTQTPKHLITATGQRVTLRCSPRSGDLSVYWYQQSLDQGLQFLIQYYNGEERAKGNILERFSAQQFPDLHSELNLSSLELGDSALYFCASSPQDRGLETQYFGPGTRLLVL.

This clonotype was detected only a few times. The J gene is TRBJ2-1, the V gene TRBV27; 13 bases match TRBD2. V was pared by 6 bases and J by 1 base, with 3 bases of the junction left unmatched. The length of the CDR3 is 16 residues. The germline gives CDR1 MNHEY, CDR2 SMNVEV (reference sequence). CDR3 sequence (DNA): TGTGCCAGCAGAGTACTAGCGGGAGGGTCCTACAATGAGCAGTTCTTC. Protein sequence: CASRVLAGGSYNEQFF.

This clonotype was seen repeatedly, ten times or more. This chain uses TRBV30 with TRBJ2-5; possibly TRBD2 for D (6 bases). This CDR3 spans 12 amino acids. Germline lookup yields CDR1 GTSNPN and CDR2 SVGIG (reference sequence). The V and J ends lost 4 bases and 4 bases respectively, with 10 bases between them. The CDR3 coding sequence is TGTGCCTGGATCCGGGACTCAGAGACCCAGTACTTC. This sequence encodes CAWIRDSETQYF.

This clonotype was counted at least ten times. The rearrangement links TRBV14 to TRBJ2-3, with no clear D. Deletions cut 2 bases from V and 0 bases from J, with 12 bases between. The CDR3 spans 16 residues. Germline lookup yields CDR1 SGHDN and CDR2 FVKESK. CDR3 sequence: CASSQRTETSTDTQYF. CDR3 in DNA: TGTGCCAGCAGCCAAAGGACGGAAACTAGCACAGATACGCAGTATTTT.